This passage covers 10 T cell receptor beta chains from one sample sequenced in a study of PD-1 blockade in classical Hodgkin lymphoma. Stated time point: cycle 4 day 1 (C4D1), after more than five weeks of nivolumab. All patients relapsed after autologous stem cell transplantation, and brentuximab vedotin exposure varied. Libraries were prepared by immunoSEQ multiplex PCR; TCRdb keeps only in-frame clonotypes and omits some of them. The table records tens of thousands of clones, 72% of them present only once. Sequencing used peripheral blood mononuclear cells (PBMCs), obtained before the fourth cycle of nivolumab. All receptors derive from a human donor with classical Hodgkin lymphoma.

The chain employs TRBV13 and TRBJ2-3; D call uncertain. The CDR3 consists of 14 residues. The germline V and J ends were trimmed by 2 bases and 1 base, with 7 bases remaining between them. Looked up from germline, CDR1 is PRHDT and CDR2 is FYEKMQ (reference sequence). The chain's CDR3 is CASSLPQGTDTQYF. In DNA form, the CDR3 reads TGTGCCAGCAGCTTACCCCAGGGCACAGATACGCAGTATTTT.

The chain combines TRBV11-1 with TRBJ2-3; weak D call: TRBD1 (5 bases). Germline V gene data show CDR1 as SGHAT and CDR2 as FQDESV (reference sequence). The CDR3 has 14 residues. Deletions cut 0 bases from V and 4 bases from J, with 8 bases between. The CDR3 protein is CASSLAWGPDTQYF. DNA for the CDR3: TGTGCCAGCAGCTTAGCGTGGGGCCCAGATACGCAGTATTTT. Filled out from reference TRBV11-1 and TRBJ2-3, the complete variable domain reads EAEVAQSPRYKITEKSQAVAFWCDPISGHATLYWYRQILGQGPELLVQFQDESVVDDSQLPKDRFSAERLKGVDSTLKIQPAELGDSAMYLCASSLAWGPDTQYFGPGTRLTVL.

V gene TRBV6-5 combines with J gene TRBJ2-5, with TRBD1 matching 8 bases. The germline V gene encodes CDR1 MNHEY and CDR2 SVGAGI. After removal of 5 bases from V and 0 bases from J, the junction contained 2 bases not matched to a gene. CDR3 length: 14 amino acids. CDR3 in amino acids: CASSRQGNQETQYF. DNA of the CDR3: TGTGCCAGCAGTCGACAGGGGAACCAAGAGACCCAGTACTTC.

The chain couples TRBV5-4 to TRBJ1-4, with D maybe TRBD1 (5 bases). Per germline, CDR1 SGHNT and CDR2 YYREEE (reference sequence). This CDR3 is built from 15 residues. Trimming stripped 0 bases from V and 8 bases from J, with 14 bases between. DNA of the CDR3: TGTGCCAGCAGCTTGGTGGAGGGGCAGTTGGAAAAACTGTTTTTT. It translates to CASSLVEGQLEKLFF.

This clone was observed a few times. This chain connects TRBV28 to TRBJ1-4; the D is unclear. This CDR3 comprises 13 residues. Germline V gives CDR1 MDHEN, CDR2 SYDVKM. V lost 3 bases to trimming and J lost 5 bases, with 7 bases between them. The CDR3 spells CASSFGPNEKLFF. The CDR3 DNA reads as TGTGCCAGCAGTTTTGGGCCGAATGAAAAACTGTTTTTT.

The J gene is TRBJ1-2, the V gene TRBV13; D remains ambiguous. The CDR3 extends over 16 amino acids. Per germline, CDR1 PRHDT and CDR2 FYEKMQ (reference sequence). Trimming removed 0 bases at V and 5 bases at J, with 16 bases between. As DNA, the CDR3 is TGTGCCAGCAGCTTAGGTCGGTCTGACCCGATTTATGGCTACACCTTC. It is translated as CASSLGRSDPIYGYTF. Full variable domain (missing parts from reference TRBV13 and TRBJ1-2): AAGVIQSPRHLIKEKRETATLKCYPIPRHDTVYWYQQGPGQDPQFLISFYEKMQSDKGSIPDRFSAQQFSDYHSELNMSSLELGDSALYFCASSLGRSDPIYGYTFGSGTRLTVV.

This clone appeared a few times. This chain connects TRBV7-2 to TRBJ2-3; D remains ambiguous. CDR1 and CDR2 (germline): SGHTA, FQGNSA. The CDR3 is 14 amino acids. V lost 5 bases and J 0 bases, leaving 9 bases between the germline ends. CDR3 sequence reads: CASSLFGSTDTQYF. CDR3 coding DNA: TGTGCCAGCAGCCTGTTTGGGAGCACAGATACGCAGTATTTT.

The chain employs TRBV25-1 and TRBJ1-5; D unresolved. The CDR3 runs 13 residues. Between the trimmed V and J ends, which lost 3 bases and 1 base, there was a span of 4 bases. CDR1 is MGHDK and CDR2 is SYGVNS in the germline V gene. The chain's CDR3 is CASSEVSNQPQHF. The CDR3 bases are TGTGCCAGCAGTGAGGTGAGCAATCAGCCCCAGCATTTT.

The rearrangement links TRBV7-3 to TRBJ2-7; D assignment may be TRBD1 or TRBD2 (5 bases each). V was trimmed by 2 bases and J by 6 bases, leaving 11 bases between them. Germline-derived CDR1 and CDR2 are SGHTA and FQGTGA. The CDR3 runs to 13 residues. The CDR3: CASSLGGPGEQYF. In nucleotides, the CDR3 is TGTGCCAGCAGCTTAGGGGGTCCAGGCGAGCAGTACTTC.

The chain employs TRBV5-1 and TRBJ2-1; D remains unclear. V was shortened by 0 bases and J by 0 bases, with 22 bases between the two germline ends. Germline V gene sequence: CDR1 SGHRS, CDR2 YFSETQ. CDR3 length: 20 amino acids. In DNA, the CDR3 is TGCGCCAGCAGCTTGGCCCCGTTTTCCCTCCGACGTTACTCCTACAATGAGCAGTTCTTC. Its protein product is CASSLAPFSLRRYSYNEQFF.